Listed below are T cell receptor beta chains from one sample, sequenced in a study of patients and donors after allogeneic stem cell transplantation. In TCRdb, the RT-PCR reads were re-called with MiXCR into one record per CDR3 protein. The sample records tens of thousands of distinct CDR3 sequences, about an eighth being singletons. Sample: blood, either unsorted or a sorted T cell fraction (not recorded which). These receptors were obtained from a human donor who was either an allogeneic HSCT recipient or a stem cell or donor lymphocyte infusion donor (not recorded which). It is not recorded whose cells these are; they may come from a transplant donor. The conserved cysteine and the conserved F or W are not part of the CDR3 here.

j_call v_call cdr3_aa
TRBJ1-1 TRBV11-3 ASSPLDTNTEAF
TRBJ1-3 TRBV9 ASSVRTGSGNTIY
TRBJ2-7 TRBV20-1 SVSGTTDYEQY
TRBJ2-5 TRBV6-6 ASSSVRGSEETQY
TRBJ1-5 TRBV12-3/TRBV12-4 ASRPGQGNQPQH
TRBJ2-7 TRBV12-3/TRBV12-4 ASIGDSHEQY
TRBJ1-5 TRBV6-5 ASSYGTGNQPQH
TRBJ2-1 TRBV27 ASSLLRPSYNEQF
TRBJ2-7 TRBV4-2 ASTNEGVNEQY
TRBJ2-7 TRBV2 ASRRDGRYEQY
TRBJ2-1 TRBV5-1 ASSAGTGGDEQF